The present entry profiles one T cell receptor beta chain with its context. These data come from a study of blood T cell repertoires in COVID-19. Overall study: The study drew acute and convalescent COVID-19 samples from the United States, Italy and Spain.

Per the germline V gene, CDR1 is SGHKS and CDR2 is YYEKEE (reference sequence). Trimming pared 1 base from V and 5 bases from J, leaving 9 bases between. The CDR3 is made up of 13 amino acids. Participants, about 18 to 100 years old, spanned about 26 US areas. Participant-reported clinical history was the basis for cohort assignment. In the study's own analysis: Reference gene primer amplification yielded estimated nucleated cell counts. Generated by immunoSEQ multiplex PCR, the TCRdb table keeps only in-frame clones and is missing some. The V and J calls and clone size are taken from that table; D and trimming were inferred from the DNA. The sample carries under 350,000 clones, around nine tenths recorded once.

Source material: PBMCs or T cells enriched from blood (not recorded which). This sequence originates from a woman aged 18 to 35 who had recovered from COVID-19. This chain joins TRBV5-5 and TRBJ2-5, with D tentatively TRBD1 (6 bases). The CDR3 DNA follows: TGTGCCAGCAGCTTGAGGGGGTGGGAGACCCAGTACTTC. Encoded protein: CASSLRGWETQYF. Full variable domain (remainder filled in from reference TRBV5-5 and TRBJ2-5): DAGVTQSPTHLIKTRGQQVTLRCSPISGHKSVSWYQQVLGQGPQFIFQYYEKEERGRGNFPDRFSARQFPNYSSELNVNALLLGDSALYLCASSLRGWETQYFGPGTRLLVL.